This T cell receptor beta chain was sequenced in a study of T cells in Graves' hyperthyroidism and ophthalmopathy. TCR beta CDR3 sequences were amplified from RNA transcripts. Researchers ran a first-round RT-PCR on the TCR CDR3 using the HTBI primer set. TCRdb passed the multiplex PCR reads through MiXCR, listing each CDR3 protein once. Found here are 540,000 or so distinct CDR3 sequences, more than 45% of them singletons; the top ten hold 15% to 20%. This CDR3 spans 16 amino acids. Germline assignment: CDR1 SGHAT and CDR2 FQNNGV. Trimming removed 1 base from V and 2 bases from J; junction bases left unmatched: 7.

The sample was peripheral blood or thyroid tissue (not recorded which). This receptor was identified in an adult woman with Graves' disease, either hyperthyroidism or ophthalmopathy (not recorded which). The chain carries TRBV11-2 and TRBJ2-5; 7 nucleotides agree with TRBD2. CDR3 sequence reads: CASSLAMPGGQETQYF. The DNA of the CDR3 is TGTGCCAGCAGCTTAGCCATGCCGGGGGGACAAGAGACCCAGTACTTC.